This T cell receptor beta chain was obtained from a study of blood T cell repertoires in COVID-19. Study summary: PBMCs, B-cell-depleted T cells, or T cells were the source of the cDNA or gDNA that made up the material.

Germline assignment: CDR1 SQVTM and CDR2 ANQGSEA. This CDR3 has 12 amino acids. Trimming took 7 bases from V and 3 from J; bases not matched to a gene: 5. The method was immunoSEQ multiplex PCR; TCRdb's version includes in-frame clones alone and lacks a portion of them. Of more than 75,000 clones listed, 65% to 90% are singletons. The rearrangement links TRBV29-1 to TRBJ2-5, with TRBD2 identical over 7 bases. The sequencing input was peripheral blood. The receptor was isolated from a man in his sixties with acute or convalescent COVID-19. CDR3 nucleotides: TGCAGCGCCGGCGGGACTAAAGAGACCCAGTACTTC. Amino acids: CSAGGTKETQYF.